This T cell receptor (beta chain) was sequenced in a study of blood T cell repertoires in COVID-19 (dated by TCRdb to the early 2020s). At the level of the whole study: Samples from collaborators originated in the United States, Italy and Spain and spanned both the acute and convalescent phases of COVID-19. The material from the prospective study consisted of cDNA or gDNA derived from T cells, B-cell-depleted T cells, or PBMCs. Subjects who had been exposed to COVID-19, were actively infected with it, or had recovered from it provided the deeply sampled blood TCRbeta repertoires that made up the dataset. A freely available public database, intended as a resource for researchers studying the immune response to SARS-CoV-2, is where the repertoires were released. The samples were drawn from the first 160 participants of the ongoing ImmuneRACE study and from 1,254 subjects provided by 6 global collaborators. Sample metadata almost always included a de-identified subject ID, COVID-19 status, age in years and sex. Where HLA class I and class II types were available, the types were taken from metadata supplied by the sample provider, not from assay-based typing. What the authors observed across the whole study: The amount of clinical and demographic metadata varied by source and participant and was provided uncurated.

On this clone itself: Its binding antigen is unknown. Base quality data are lacking; no much larger clone is found one base away.

TCRbeta CDR3 regions were amplified from genomic DNA by means of the immunoSEQ Assay, a bias-controlled multiplex PCR. In the paper's pipeline: The number of nucleated cells in each sample was estimated by amplification of reference gene primers within the assay. To quantify the absolute abundance of each unique TCRbeta CDR3 rearrangement, sequence reads were collapsed and filtered. For each sample, productive Simpson clonality was calculated as the square root of Simpson's diversity index over productive rearrangements. Sourced from immuneACCESS, this table was stored by TCRdb with only in-frame sequences that have V and J called. A share of the clones is absent; for the studies checked, an unresolved V gene accounts for under half, and the remainder has no known explanation. The D gene and trimming were derived from the DNA, and the V and J assignments and clone size from that table. Counted in this sample were some 83,000 clones; 80% to 90% of them appeared once. The top ten constitute under 20% of the sample.

Each collaborating institution followed its own protocols to collect whole blood in K2EDTA tubes. For TCRbeta analysis, collaborators shipped samples as frozen whole blood, isolated PBMCs, or DNA extracted from either of those sample types. The sequence was obtained from an elderly man in a cohort sampled during active COVID-19. Material for sequencing was peripheral blood.

The CDR3 region reads CASSQSGGNIQYF. The bases read TGTGCCAGCAGCCAATCAGGGGGGAACATTCAGTACTTC. Recombination joined TRBV3-1 (or the pseudogene TRBV3-2) with TRBJ2-4; D gene: possibly TRBD1, on 7 matching bases. Inclusive of the bounding cysteine and phenylalanine, the CDR3 is 13 residues long. The only DNA kept is the CDR3, 39 bases in frame from the first base. Via the germline V gene (reference sequence), CDR1 is LGHDT and CDR2 YNNKEL. The germline ends are 9 bases apart after V is trimmed by 2 bases and J by 7 bases.